This note documents a single T cell receptor beta chain sequence. The sample is drawn from a study of blood T cell repertoires in COVID-19. Study-wide background: Specimens from acute and convalescent COVID-19 originated in the United States, Italy and Spain. T cells, B-cell-depleted T cells, or PBMCs supplied cDNA or gDNA.

Assay: immunoSEQ multiplex PCR; the TCRdb copy retains only in-frame clones and omits some. The sample carries about 110,000 clones, approximately 90% recorded once. The receptor was derived from a woman aged 45-65 years with acute or convalescent COVID-19. The sequenced sample consisted of peripheral blood.

The CDR3 protein is CASNLGGSQETQYF. The CDR3 nucleotides are TGCGCCAGCAATCTGGGGGGAAGTCAAGAGACCCAGTACTTC. V usage is TRBV5-1 and J usage is TRBJ2-5; weak D call: TRBD2 (6 bases). CDR1 is SGHRS and CDR2 is YFSETQ in the germline V gene. This CDR3 has 14 amino acids. Trimming took 6 bases from V and 2 from J, leaving 14 bases between them.